Following are 5 T cell receptor beta chains from one sample sequenced in a study of T cell responses to AZD1222 COVID-19 vaccine. Repertoires were generated with immunoSEQ multiplex PCR, while TCRdb's copy carries only in-frame clones and drops some. Among roughly 33,000 clones listed, around 78% were seen once. This specimen was peripheral blood, taken 28 days after the second AZD1222 dose. The receptors originated from an adult who received the AZD1222 COVID-19 vaccine.

The chain employs TRBV5-1 and TRBJ2-7; weak D call: TRBD1 (6 bases). The germline gives CDR1 SGHRS, CDR2 YFSETQ. V was trimmed by 0 bases and J by 4 bases, leaving 11 bases between them. This CDR3 is built from 14 residues. CDR3 bases: TGCGCCAGCAGCTTGGCTCCGGGACAATACGAGCAGTACTTC. It codes for CASSLAPGQYEQYF.

The V and J genes are TRBV3-1 (or the pseudogene TRBV3-2) and TRBJ2-2; TRBD1 is a possible D gene (5 bases). Germline loops: CDR1 LGHDT, CDR2 YNNKEL (reference sequence). Trimming stripped 2 bases from V and 0 bases from J, with 7 bases between. The CDR3 length is 15 residues. CDR3 DNA: TGTGCCAGCAGCCAATGGACATCGAACACCGGGGAGCTGTTTTTT. This encodes CASSQWTSNTGELFF.

The genes are TRBV12-1 and TRBJ2-1. TRBV12-1 is a recognized pseudogene. This CDR3 spans 14 amino acids. The CDR3 reads CASSFAGGYNEQFF. CDR3 DNA sequence: TGTGCCAGCAGCTTTGCTGGGGGCTACAATGAGCAGTTCTTC.

This rearrangement joins TRBV4-1 to TRBJ1-2, with TRBD1 as a possible D gene (6 bases). V was clipped by 1 base and J by 4 bases, with 13 bases between them. This CDR3 has 15 residues. The V gene's germline CDR1 is MGHRA and CDR2 YSYEKL. CDR3 bases: TGCGCCAGCAGCCAAGCTGGGGGCGGTGGCTATGGCTACACCTTC. Protein sequence: CASSQAGGGGYGYTF.

The CDR3 spells CASSADRDSQPQHF. CDR3 in DNA: TGTGCCAGCAGCGCGGACAGGGACAGTCAGCCCCAGCATTTT. The chain recombines TRBV7-2 with TRBJ1-5; 8 bases align to TRBD1. The germline CDR1 and CDR2 sequences are SGHTA and FQGNSA. V lost 5 bases to trimming and J lost 6 bases; unmatched junction nucleotides: 6. CDR3 size: 14 residues.